One and the same sample provided the 32 T cell receptor beta chains below, sequenced in a study of identical twins. Using its own MiXCR run on the 5' RACE reads, TCRdb lists one record per CDR3 protein. The data contain just under 650,000 distinct CDR3 sequences, 7.1% of them seen just once; the ten biggest clones take up roughly 1.6%. Separately, the same data were catalogued under a study of yellow fever vaccine responses in identical twins.

What was sequenced was PBMCs. These receptor sequences come from a woman between 18 and 29 years old in good health.

In this sample, this clonotype turned up many times. The rearrangement links TRBV12-3 or TRBV12-4 to TRBJ1-5; D ambiguous. V gave up 5 bases and J gave up 1 base, with 9 bases separating them. The CDR3 length is 14 residues. CDR3 region: CASSATTSNQPQHF. CDR3 DNA: TGTGCCAGCAGTGCCACGACGAGCAATCAGCCCCAGCATTTT.

This clonotype came up many times. The chain carries TRBV7-3 and TRBJ2-1; 9 nucleotides align to TRBD2. CDR1 and CDR2 from the germline V gene are SGHTA and FQGTGA. CDR3 length: 14 amino acids. V lost 4 bases, J lost 8 bases, and 6 bases stayed unmatched. CDR3 sequence (DNA): TGTGCCAGCAGCTCCCTGCGGGGGGGGGATGAGCAGTTCTTC. This encodes CASSSLRGGDEQFF.

This clonotype was found a few times. This chain joins TRBV18 and TRBJ1-3; D is ambiguous. This CDR3 has 16 amino acids. Germline V lookup: CDR1 KGHSH, CDR2 LQKENI. V was cut by 1 base and J by 0 bases, with 10 bases left in between. The CDR3, as DNA: TGTGCCAGCTCACCACGGGCGGATAACTCTGGAAACACCATATATTTT. This gives the protein CASSPRADNSGNTIYF. The full variable domain, with the rest looked up from reference TRBV18 and TRBJ1-3, is NAGVMQNPRHLVRRRGQEARLRCSPMKGHSHVYWYRQLPEEGLKFMVYLQKENIIDESGMPKERFSAEFPKEGPSILRIQQVVRGDSAAYFCASSPRADNSGNTIYFGEGSWLTVV.

This clonotype showed up just a few times. This chain connects TRBV5-6 to TRBJ1-4; TRBD1 matches 7 bases. This CDR3 spans 15 amino acids. After removal of 3 bases from V and 8 bases from J, the junction contained 10 bases not matched to a gene. CDR1 SGHDT and CDR2 YYEEEE come from the germline V gene. The DNA for the CDR3 is TGTGCCAGCAGCTGGGGGTTCGACAGGGAGGAAAAACTGTTTTTT. This codes for CASSWGFDREEKLFF.

This clonotype has just a few counts. The J gene is TRBJ2-2, the V gene TRBV28; no clear D gene. In germline, CDR1 is MDHEN, CDR2 SYDVKM. This CDR3 has 13 amino acids. Trimming removed 4 bases from V and 5 bases from J, with 8 bases in between. The CDR3 bases are TGTGCCAGCAGTTCCCACTTAACCGGGGAGCTGTTTTTT. Residues: CASSSHLTGELFF.

This clonotype was detected a few times. The chain has TRBV2 and TRBJ1-4; D gene uncertain. CDR3 length: 13 residues. The germline CDR1 and CDR2 sequences are SNHLY and FYNNEI. Between the trimmed V and J ends, which lost 4 bases and 11 bases, there was a span of 14 bases. CDR3: CASSVQGFDKLFF. The DNA of the CDR3 is TGTGCCAGCAGTGTTCAAGGGTTCGATAAACTGTTTTTT.

This sequence joins TRBV28 and TRBJ1-5, with D uncertain. Germline V lookup: CDR1 MDHEN, CDR2 SYDVKM. Trimming left V 1 base short and J 0 bases short, with 7 bases between. The CDR3 sequence is 15 residues long. The CDR3 here is CASSLLQSSNQPQHF. CDR3 sequence (DNA): TGTGCCAGCAGTTTATTACAAAGTAGCAATCAGCCCCAGCATTTT. Full variable domain (remainder filled in from reference TRBV28 and TRBJ1-5): DVKVTQSSRYLVKRTGEKVFLECVQDMDHENMFWYRQDPGLGLRLIYFSYDVKMKEKGDIPEGYSVSREKKERFSLILESASTNQTSMYLCASSLLQSSNQPQHFGDGTRLSIL.

The V gene is TRBV6-1, the J gene TRBJ2-2, with 9 nucleotides matching TRBD2. V gave up 6 bases and J gave up 5 bases; unmatched junction bases: 7. The CDR3 loop spans 15 amino acids. The germline V gene has CDR1 MNHNS and CDR2 SASEGT. CDR3 sequence reads: CASRRLAESTGELFF. CDR3 DNA: TGTGCCAGCAGGCGACTAGCGGAGAGTACCGGGGAGCTGTTTTTT.

J is TRBJ2-7 and V is TRBV27, with 16 bases fitting TRBD2. Per the germline V gene, CDR1 is MNHEY and CDR2 is SMNVEV (reference sequence). Trimming cost V 5 bases and J 0 bases; bases outside gene matches: 10. The CDR3 length is 19 residues. Written as DNA, the CDR3 is TGTGCCAGCAGTGTATTGGGGACTAGCGGGAGGGCTAACTCCTACGAGCAGTACTTC. Residues: CASSVLGTSGRANSYEQYF.

V usage is TRBV5-5 and J usage is TRBJ1-1; D is possibly TRBD1 (5 bases). CDR1 is SGHKS, CDR2 YYEKEE, per germline (reference sequence). This CDR3 has 14 amino acids. Trimming pared 0 bases from V and 5 bases from J, leaving 11 bases between. CDR3 DNA: TGTGCCAGCAGCTTGGCCAGGGCCCTTACTGAAGCTTTCTTT. This codes for CASSLARALTEAFF.

This rearrangement joins TRBV12-3 or TRBV12-4 to TRBJ2-2; possibly TRBD1 or TRBD2 for D (5 bases each). V was pared by 4 bases and J by 2 bases, with 11 bases between. CDR3 length equals 15 residues. The CDR3: CASSSPGRNTGELFF. CDR3 coding DNA: TGTGCCAGCAGTTCTCCGGGACGAAACACCGGGGAGCTGTTTTTT.

J is TRBJ2-1 and V is TRBV6-4; TRBD2 matches 13 bases. Looked up from germline, CDR1 is MRHNA and CDR2 is SNTAGT. V shed 6 bases, J shed 5 bases, and the junction held 7 bases outside the gene matches. The CDR3 sequence is 16 residues long. The CDR3 DNA reads as TGTGCCAGCAGAGCACTAGCGGGAGGGGTGAACAATGAGCAGTTCTTC. Its protein product is CASRALAGGVNNEQFF.

This clonotype was found a few times. V gene TRBV5-1 combines with J gene TRBJ2-3; TRBD2 is a possible D gene (6 bases). Trimming stripped 0 bases from V and 4 bases from J, with 12 bases between. The CDR3 sequence is 15 residues long. From germline, CDR1 is SGHRS and CDR2 YFSETQ. CDR3 loop: CASSLVMGGADTQYF. The CDR3 bases are TGCGCCAGCAGCTTGGTAATGGGGGGAGCAGATACGCAGTATTTT.

This chain joins TRBV20-1 and TRBJ2-5, with D possibly called TRBD1 or TRBD2 (6 bases each). V dropped 4 bases and J dropped 5 bases, with 20 bases sitting between them. The CDR3 totals 15 residues. Germline CDR1 reads DFQATT; CDR2 reads SNEGSKA (reference sequence). The CDR3 protein is CSAIGGRGSLETQYF. The CDR3 bases are TGCAGTGCTATCGGGGGCCGGGGGTCATTGGAGACCCAGTACTTC.

The table lists this clonotype with a few counts. This chain links TRBV6-5 with TRBJ1-4; no clear D. Trimming cost V 4 bases and J 9 bases, with 18 bases left between them. Germline V CDR1 and CDR2: MNHEY, SVGAGI. The CDR3 has 15 residues. CDR3 sequence: CASSSVSGIGQKLFF. In DNA, the CDR3 is TGTGCCAGCAGTTCCGTGTCCGGGATTGGTCAAAAACTGTTTTTT.

This clonotype was found a few times. This chain links TRBV20-1 with TRBJ2-1; TRBD2 is a possible D gene (6 bases). The CDR3 length is 15 residues. V was shortened by 6 bases and J by 8 bases, with 23 bases between the two germline ends. From germline, CDR1 is DFQATT and CDR2 SNEGSKA (reference sequence). The CDR3 DNA reads as TGCAGTGCCACGGAGGGCCTAGCAATTTCCGATGAGCAGTTCTTC. Translated: CSATEGLAISDEQFF.

This clonotype has just a few counts. This chain connects TRBV28 to TRBJ2-1, with TRBD2 identical over 8 bases. Germline assignment: CDR1 MDHEN and CDR2 SYDVKM. Unmatched junction bases numbered 15, after V lost 6 bases and J lost 14 bases. This CDR3 has 14 residues. CDR3 nucleotides: TGTGCCAGCAGAACCGGGACTAGGGTCGGTGGTGAGTTCTTC. Its protein product is CASRTGTRVGGEFF.

This clonotype has a count of ten or more. The CDR3 is CASSPGSGANVLTF. CDR3 nucleotides: TGTGCCAGCAGCCCGGGGTCTGGGGCCAACGTCCTGACTTTC. The chain uses TRBV18 and TRBJ2-6; possible D gene TRBD2, 5 bases. The V end lost 8 bases, the J end lost 1 base, and 9 bases lay between the germline ends. Germline CDR1 is KGHSH and CDR2 is LQKENI. The CDR3 length is 14 residues.

This clonotype was seen more than once but under ten times. The chain recombines TRBV6-5 with TRBJ1-1; D gene uncertain. This CDR3 has 14 amino acids. CDR1 MNHEY and CDR2 SVGAGI come from the germline V gene. V was shortened by 0 bases and J by 7 bases, with 12 bases between the two germline ends. CDR3 in DNA: TGTGCCAGCAGTTACTCGAAAGCGTATGGTGAAGCTTTCTTT. Its protein is CASSYSKAYGEAFF.

This clonotype has just a few counts. The chain combines TRBV5-6 with TRBJ2-3; 12 nucleotides line up with TRBD2. The CDR3 is made up of 16 amino acids. The V and J ends lost 4 bases and 5 bases, in that order; junction bases with no gene match: 8. The V gene's germline CDR1 is SGHDT and CDR2 YYEEEE. The CDR3 nucleotides are TGTGCCAGCAGCCTAGGACTAGCGGGATTGGGAGATACGCAGTATTTT. Protein sequence: CASSLGLAGLGDTQYF.

The table lists this clonotype with many counts. V and J are TRBV12-5 and TRBJ1-5, with D possibly being TRBD1 (6 bases). Germline V gene sequence: CDR1 LGHNT, CDR2 FRNRAP. The V and J ends lost 2 bases and 0 bases respectively, with 17 bases between them. This CDR3 is 18 amino acids long. CDR3 protein: CASGLWEQGGGSNQPQHF. The DNA for the CDR3 is TGTGCTAGTGGTTTGTGGGAACAGGGAGGGGGTAGCAATCAGCCCCAGCATTTT. Variable domain in full (rest from reference TRBV12-5 and TRBJ1-5): DARVTQTPRHKVTEMGQEVTMRCQPILGHNTVFWYRQTMMQGLELLAYFRNRAPLDDSGMPKDRFSAEMPDATLATLKIQPSEPRDSAVYFCASGLWEQGGGSNQPQHFGDGTRLSIL.

Only a few counts were recorded for this clonotype. V usage is TRBV10-3 and J usage is TRBJ2-1; TRBD2 is a possible D gene (5 bases). This CDR3 is 15 amino acids long. Germline V gene data show CDR1 as ENHRY and CDR2 as SYGVKD. V lost 3 bases, J lost 0 bases, and 9 bases lay in between. For the CDR3, the DNA is TGTGCCATCAGTGAACTAGATCGCTCCTACAATGAGCAGTTCTTC. Encoded protein: CAISELDRSYNEQFF.

This clonotype was picked up a small number of times. The V and J genes are TRBV12-3 or TRBV12-4 and TRBJ2-6; maybe TRBD1 (7 bases). CDR3 length equals 19 residues. Trimming took 7 bases from V and 1 from J, leaving 23 bases between them. The CDR3 nucleotides are TGTGCCAGCACTGCGGGACAGCTCCCCTTCAGGTCTGGGGCCAACGTCCTGACTTTC. Protein product: CASTAGQLPFRSGANVLTF.

In its sample, this clonotype was seen a few times. The J gene is TRBJ2-5, the V gene TRBV20-1; D is undetermined. This CDR3 is built from 16 residues. CDR1 and CDR2 from the germline V gene are DFQATT and SNEGSKA (reference sequence). Trimming took off 3 bases at V and 4 bases at J, with 21 bases between the two ends. CDR3 residues: CSASPVLNSLRETQYF. The CDR3 nucleotides are TGCAGTGCTAGTCCTGTGTTGAACAGTCTACGAGAGACCCAGTACTTC.

This clonotype was counted only a few times. The chain carries TRBV20-1 and TRBJ1-1; possibly TRBD1 for D (5 bases). The germline V gene encodes CDR1 DFQATT and CDR2 SNEGSKA (reference sequence). This CDR3 is 16 amino acids long. V dropped 3 bases and J dropped 2 bases, with 19 bases sitting between them. The CDR3 sequence is CSARKTEMRGNTEAFF. CDR3 DNA sequence: TGCAGTGCTAGGAAGACAGAGATGAGGGGAAACACTGAAGCTTTCTTT.

The chain joins TRBV5-1 to TRBJ1-2, with TRBD1 matching over 7 bases. V gave up 4 bases and J gave up 3 bases; unmatched junction bases: 9. The CDR3 spans 15 residues. Germline V lookup: CDR1 SGHRS, CDR2 YFSETQ. CDR3 sequence (DNA): TGCGCCAGCAGCGCTGGACAGGAGCGAGACTATGGCTACACCTTC. Protein sequence: CASSAGQERDYGYTF.

This clonotype was seen at least ten times. The V gene is TRBV5-1, the J gene TRBJ1-3; D unclear. The CDR3 loop spans 15 amino acids. CDR1 and CDR2 from the germline V gene are SGHRS and YFSETQ. Trimming stripped 0 bases from V and 3 bases from J, with 10 bases between. CDR3 loop: CASSLEGLSGNTIYF. CDR3 DNA sequence: TGCGCCAGCAGCTTGGAAGGTCTAAGTGGAAACACCATATATTTT.

The rearrangement uses TRBV14 and TRBJ2-1, with 7 nucleotides matching TRBD2. V lost 0 bases to trimming and J lost 6 bases; unmatched junction nucleotides: 8. In germline, CDR1 is SGHDN, CDR2 FVKESK. This CDR3 comprises 16 residues. As DNA, the CDR3 is TGTGCCAGCAGCCAAGATCAAGGACTAGGAATCAATGAGCAGTTCTTC. Translated: CASSQDQGLGINEQFF.

This clonotype occurred many times. The genes are TRBV20-1 and TRBJ1-1; no clear D gene. CDR3 length: 14 amino acids. Per germline, CDR1 DFQATT and CDR2 SNEGSKA (reference sequence). V was shortened by 0 bases and J by 8 bases, with 16 bases between the two germline ends. The CDR3 here is CSARDRGPRSEAFF. DNA of the CDR3: TGCAGTGCTAGAGATCGAGGGCCTAGGTCAGAAGCTTTCTTT.

The CDR3 is CSVERGRESQETQYF. CDR3 in DNA: TGCAGCGTTGAACGGGGCAGGGAAAGCCAAGAGACCCAGTACTTC. The chain couples TRBV29-1 to TRBJ2-5; either TRBD1 or TRBD2 may supply D (5 bases each). V shed 2 bases and J shed 1 base, with 14 bases lying between them. The CDR3 totals 15 residues. The germline CDR1 and CDR2 sequences are SQVTM and ANQGSEA. The whole variable domain, remainder taken from reference TRBV29-1 and TRBJ2-5, is SAVISQKPSRDICQRGTSLTIQCQVDSQVTMMFWYRQQPGQSLTLIATANQGSEATYESGFVIDKFPISRPNLTFSTLTVSNMSPEDSSIYLCSVERGRESQETQYFGPGTRLLVL.

The chain has TRBV20-1 and TRBJ2-1; 9 nucleotides align to TRBD2. CDR3 length equals 14 residues. In germline, CDR1 is DFQATT, CDR2 SNEGSKA (reference sequence). The J segment lost 7 bases and the V segment lost 4 bases, leaving 8 bases of the junction unmatched. This CDR3 reads CSAISASGTNEQFF. CDR3 coding DNA: TGCAGTGCTATTAGCGCTAGCGGGACGAATGAGCAGTTCTTC.

This clonotype was found a few times. This chain connects TRBV3-1 to TRBJ1-6; D uncertain. The CDR3 totals 14 residues. Germline V gene data show CDR1 as LGHDT and CDR2 as YNNKEL (reference sequence). V lost 1 base and J 7 bases, leaving 8 bases between the germline ends. CDR3 sequence (DNA): TGTGCCAGCAGCCAAGGTCTTCTAAATTCACCCCTCCACTTT. Translation: CASSQGLLNSPLHF.